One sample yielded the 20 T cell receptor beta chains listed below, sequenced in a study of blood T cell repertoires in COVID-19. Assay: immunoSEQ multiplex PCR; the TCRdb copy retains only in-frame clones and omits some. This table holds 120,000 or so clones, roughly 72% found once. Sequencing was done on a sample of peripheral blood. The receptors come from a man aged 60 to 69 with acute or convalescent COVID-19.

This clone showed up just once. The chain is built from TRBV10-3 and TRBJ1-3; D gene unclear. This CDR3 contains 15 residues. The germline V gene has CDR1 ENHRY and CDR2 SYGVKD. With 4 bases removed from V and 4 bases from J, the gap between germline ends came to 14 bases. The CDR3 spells CAISAQPREGNTIYF. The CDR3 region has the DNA TGTGCCATCAGTGCCCAACCTCGAGAGGGAAACACCATATATTTT.

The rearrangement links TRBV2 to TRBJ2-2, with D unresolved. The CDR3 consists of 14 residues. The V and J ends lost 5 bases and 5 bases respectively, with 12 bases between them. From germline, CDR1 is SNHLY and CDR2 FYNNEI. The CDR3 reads CASSLDRRTGELFF. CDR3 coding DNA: TGTGCCAGCAGTCTAGACCGTCGTACCGGGGAGCTGTTTTTT.

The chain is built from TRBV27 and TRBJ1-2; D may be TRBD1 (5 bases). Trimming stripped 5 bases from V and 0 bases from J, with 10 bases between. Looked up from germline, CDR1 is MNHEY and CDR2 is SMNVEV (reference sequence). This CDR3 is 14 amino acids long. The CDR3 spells CASSPETANYGYTF. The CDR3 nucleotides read TGTGCCAGCAGTCCAGAGACAGCTAACTATGGCTACACCTTC.

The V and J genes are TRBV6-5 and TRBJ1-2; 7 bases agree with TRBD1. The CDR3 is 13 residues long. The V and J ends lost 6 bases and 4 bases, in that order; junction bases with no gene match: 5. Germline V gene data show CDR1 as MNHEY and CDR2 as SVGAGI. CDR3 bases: TGTGCCAGCAGCCTACAGGGGACCTATGGCTACACCTTC. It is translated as CASSLQGTYGYTF.

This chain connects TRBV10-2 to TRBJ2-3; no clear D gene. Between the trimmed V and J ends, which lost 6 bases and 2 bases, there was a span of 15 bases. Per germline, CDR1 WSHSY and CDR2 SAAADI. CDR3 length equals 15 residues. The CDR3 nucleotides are TGCGCCAGCAGGAGTACAGAGTCCTTCACAGATACGCAGTATTTT. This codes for CASRSTESFTDTQYF.

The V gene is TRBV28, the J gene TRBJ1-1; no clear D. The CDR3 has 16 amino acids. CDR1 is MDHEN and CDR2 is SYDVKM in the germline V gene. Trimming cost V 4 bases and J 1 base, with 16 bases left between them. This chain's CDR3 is CASSYLLWSGNTEAFF. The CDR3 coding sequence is TGTGCCAGCAGTTACCTTCTTTGGTCGGGGAACACTGAAGCTTTCTTT.

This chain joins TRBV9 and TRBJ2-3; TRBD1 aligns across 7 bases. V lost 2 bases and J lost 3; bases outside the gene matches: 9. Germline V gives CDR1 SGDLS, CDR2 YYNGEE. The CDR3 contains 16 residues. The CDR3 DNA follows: TGTGCCAGCAGCGTCACGACAGGGCTTCGGACAGATACGCAGTATTTT. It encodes CASSVTTGLRTDTQYF.

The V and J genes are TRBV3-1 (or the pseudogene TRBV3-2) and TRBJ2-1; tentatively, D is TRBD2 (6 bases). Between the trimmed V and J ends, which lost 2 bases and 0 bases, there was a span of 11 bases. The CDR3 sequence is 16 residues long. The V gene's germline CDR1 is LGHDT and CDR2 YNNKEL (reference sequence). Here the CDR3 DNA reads TGTGCCAGCAGCCAATACGCCGGGAGCTCCTACAATGAGCAGTTCTTC. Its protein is CASSQYAGSSYNEQFF.

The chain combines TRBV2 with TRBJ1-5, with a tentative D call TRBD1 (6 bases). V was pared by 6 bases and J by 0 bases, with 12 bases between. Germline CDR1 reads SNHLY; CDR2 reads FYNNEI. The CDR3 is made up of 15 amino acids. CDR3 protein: CASRIRDNSNQPQHF. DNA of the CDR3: TGTGCCAGCAGGATCCGGGACAATAGCAATCAGCCCCAGCATTTT.

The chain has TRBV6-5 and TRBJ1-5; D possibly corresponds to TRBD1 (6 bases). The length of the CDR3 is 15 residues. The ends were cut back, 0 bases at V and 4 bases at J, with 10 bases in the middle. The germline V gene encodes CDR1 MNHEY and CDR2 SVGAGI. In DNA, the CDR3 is TGTGCCAGCAGTTACTCCAATAGGGGGAATCAGCCCCAGCATTTT. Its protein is CASSYSNRGNQPQHF.

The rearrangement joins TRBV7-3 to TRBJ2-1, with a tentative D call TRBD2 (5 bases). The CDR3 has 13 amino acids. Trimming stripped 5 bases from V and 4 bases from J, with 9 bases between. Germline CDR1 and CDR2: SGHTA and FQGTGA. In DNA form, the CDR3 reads TGTGCCAGCAGCCGGTCGGGGTACAATGAGCAGTTCTTC. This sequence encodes CASSRSGYNEQFF.

The CDR3 loop is CASSLAGGATNEKLFF. For the CDR3, the DNA is TGTGCCAGCAGCTTAGCGGGGGGGGCAACTAATGAAAAACTGTTTTTT. The V and J genes are TRBV11-2 and TRBJ1-4; D is perhaps TRBD1 (5 bases). The length of the CDR3 is 16 residues. The ends were cut back, 1 base at V and 0 bases at J, with 9 bases in the middle. Germline lookup yields CDR1 SGHAT and CDR2 FQNNGV.

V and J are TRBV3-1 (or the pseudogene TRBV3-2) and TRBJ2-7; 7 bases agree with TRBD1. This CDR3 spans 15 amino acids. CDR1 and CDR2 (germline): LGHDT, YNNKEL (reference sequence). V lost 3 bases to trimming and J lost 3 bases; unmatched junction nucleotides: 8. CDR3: CASSHILTGVYEQYF. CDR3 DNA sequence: TGTGCCAGCAGCCACATCCTCACAGGGGTCTACGAGCAGTACTTC.

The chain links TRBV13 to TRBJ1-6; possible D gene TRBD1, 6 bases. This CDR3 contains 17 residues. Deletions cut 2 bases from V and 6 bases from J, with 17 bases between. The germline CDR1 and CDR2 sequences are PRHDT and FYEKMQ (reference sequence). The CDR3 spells CASSLRGHRVGNSPLHF. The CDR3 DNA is TGTGCCAGCAGCTTAAGGGGACATAGGGTGGGTAATTCACCCCTCCACTTT.

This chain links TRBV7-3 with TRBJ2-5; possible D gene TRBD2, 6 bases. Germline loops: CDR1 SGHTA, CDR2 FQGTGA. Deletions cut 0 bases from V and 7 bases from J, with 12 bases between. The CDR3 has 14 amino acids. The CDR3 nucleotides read TGTGCCAGCAGCTTAACTGGAGGGGCCAGGACCCAGTACTTC. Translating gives CASSLTGGARTQYF.

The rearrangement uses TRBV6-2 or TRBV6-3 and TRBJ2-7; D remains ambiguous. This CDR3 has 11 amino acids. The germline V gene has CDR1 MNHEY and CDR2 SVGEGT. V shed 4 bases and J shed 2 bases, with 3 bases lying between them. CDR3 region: CASSLTYEQYF. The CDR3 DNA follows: TGTGCCAGCAGTTTAACCTACGAGCAGTACTTC.

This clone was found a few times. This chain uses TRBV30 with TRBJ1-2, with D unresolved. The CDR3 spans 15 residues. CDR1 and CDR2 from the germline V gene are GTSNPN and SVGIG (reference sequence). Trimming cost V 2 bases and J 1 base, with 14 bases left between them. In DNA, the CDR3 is TGTGCCTGGAGTTACCGCGGGTCCCATAACTATGGCTACACCTTC. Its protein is CAWSYRGSHNYGYTF.

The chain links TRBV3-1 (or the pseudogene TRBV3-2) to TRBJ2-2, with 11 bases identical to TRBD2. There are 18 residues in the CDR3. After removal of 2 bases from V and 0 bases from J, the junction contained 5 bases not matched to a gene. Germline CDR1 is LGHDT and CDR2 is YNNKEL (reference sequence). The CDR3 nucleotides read TGTGCCAGCAGCCAACTAGCGGGAGGTAAAGCGAACACCGGGGAGCTGTTTTTT. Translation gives CASSQLAGGKANTGELFF.

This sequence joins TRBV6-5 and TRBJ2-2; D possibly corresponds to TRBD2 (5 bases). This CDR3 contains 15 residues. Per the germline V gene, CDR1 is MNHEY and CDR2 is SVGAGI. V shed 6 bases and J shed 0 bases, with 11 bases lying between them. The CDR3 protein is CASRTIHTNTGELFF. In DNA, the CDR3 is TGTGCCAGCAGGACTATCCATACGAACACCGGGGAGCTGTTTTTT.

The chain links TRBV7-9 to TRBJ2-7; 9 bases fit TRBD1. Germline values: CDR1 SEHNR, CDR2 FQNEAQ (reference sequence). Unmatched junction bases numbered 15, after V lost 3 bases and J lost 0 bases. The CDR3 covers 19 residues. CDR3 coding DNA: TGTGCCAGCAGCTTGGGACAACAGTACGGACAGGGGAGCTCCTACGAGCAGTACTTC. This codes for CASSLGQQYGQGSSYEQYF.